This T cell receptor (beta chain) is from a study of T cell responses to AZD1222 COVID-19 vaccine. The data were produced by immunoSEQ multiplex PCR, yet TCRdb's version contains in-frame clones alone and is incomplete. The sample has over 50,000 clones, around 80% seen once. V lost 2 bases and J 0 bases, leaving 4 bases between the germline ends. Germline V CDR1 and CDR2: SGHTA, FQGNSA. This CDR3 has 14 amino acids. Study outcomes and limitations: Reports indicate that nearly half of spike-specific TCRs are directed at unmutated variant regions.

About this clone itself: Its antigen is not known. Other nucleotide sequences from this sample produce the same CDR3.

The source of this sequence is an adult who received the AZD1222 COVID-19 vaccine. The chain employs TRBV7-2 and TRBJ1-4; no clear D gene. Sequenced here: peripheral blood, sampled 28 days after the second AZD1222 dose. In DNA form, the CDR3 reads TGTGCCAGCAGCTTACAAGCAACTAATGAAAAACTGTTTTTT. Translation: CASSLQATNEKLFF.